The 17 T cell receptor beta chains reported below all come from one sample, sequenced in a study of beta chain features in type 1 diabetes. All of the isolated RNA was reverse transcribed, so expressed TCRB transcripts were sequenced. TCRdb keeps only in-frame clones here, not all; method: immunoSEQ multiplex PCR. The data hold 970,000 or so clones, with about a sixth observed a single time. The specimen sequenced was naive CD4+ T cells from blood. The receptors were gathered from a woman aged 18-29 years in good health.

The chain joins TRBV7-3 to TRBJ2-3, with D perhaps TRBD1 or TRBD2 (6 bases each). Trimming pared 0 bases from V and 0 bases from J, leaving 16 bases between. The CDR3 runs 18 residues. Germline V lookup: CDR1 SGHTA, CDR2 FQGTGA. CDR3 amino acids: CASSLTGGGQYSTDTQYF. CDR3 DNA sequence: TGTGCCAGCAGCTTAACCGGGGGCGGACAGTATAGCACAGATACGCAGTATTTT.

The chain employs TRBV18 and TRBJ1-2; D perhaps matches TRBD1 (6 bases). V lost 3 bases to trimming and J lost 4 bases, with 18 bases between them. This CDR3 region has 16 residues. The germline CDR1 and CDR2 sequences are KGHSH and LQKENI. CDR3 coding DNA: TGTGCCAGCTCACCCCAGGGGAACCTTCCCACCTATGGCTACACCTTC. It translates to CASSPQGNLPTYGYTF.

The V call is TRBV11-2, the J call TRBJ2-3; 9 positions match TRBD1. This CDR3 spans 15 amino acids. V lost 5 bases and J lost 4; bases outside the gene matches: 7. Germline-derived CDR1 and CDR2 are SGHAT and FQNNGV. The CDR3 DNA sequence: TGTGCCAGCAGCAACCCCGGGACAGGGTCAGATACGCAGTATTTT. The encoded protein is CASSNPGTGSDTQYF.

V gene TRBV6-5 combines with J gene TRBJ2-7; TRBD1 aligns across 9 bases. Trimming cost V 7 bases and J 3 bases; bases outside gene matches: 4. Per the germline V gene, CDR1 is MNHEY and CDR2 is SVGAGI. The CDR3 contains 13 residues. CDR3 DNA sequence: TGTGCCAGCAAGGGGACAGGGTACTACGAGCAGTACTTC. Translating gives CASKGTGYYEQYF.

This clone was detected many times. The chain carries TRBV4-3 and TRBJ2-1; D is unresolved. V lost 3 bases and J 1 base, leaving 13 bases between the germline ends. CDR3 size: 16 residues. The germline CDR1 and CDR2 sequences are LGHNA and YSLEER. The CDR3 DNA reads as TGCGCCAGCAGCCACATGTTCGGCCCTTCCTACAATGAGCAGTTCTTC. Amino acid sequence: CASSHMFGPSYNEQFF.

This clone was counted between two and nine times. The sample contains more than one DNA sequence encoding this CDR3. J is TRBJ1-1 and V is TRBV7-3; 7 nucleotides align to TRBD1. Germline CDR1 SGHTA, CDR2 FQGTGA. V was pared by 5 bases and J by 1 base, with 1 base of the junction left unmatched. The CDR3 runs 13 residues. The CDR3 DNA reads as TGTGCCAGCAGCAGGGACAGGAACACTGAAGCTTTCTTT. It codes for CASSRDRNTEAFF.

The DNA for the CDR3 is TGTGCCAGTAGTCGGGGGAGTGGAAATGAGCAGTTCTTC. This codes for CASSRGSGNEQFF. This rearrangement joins TRBV19 to TRBJ2-1, with D tentatively TRBD2 (6 bases). V dropped 5 bases and J dropped 7 bases, with 12 bases sitting between them. The V gene's germline CDR1 is LNHDA and CDR2 SQIVND (reference sequence). The CDR3 consists of 13 residues.

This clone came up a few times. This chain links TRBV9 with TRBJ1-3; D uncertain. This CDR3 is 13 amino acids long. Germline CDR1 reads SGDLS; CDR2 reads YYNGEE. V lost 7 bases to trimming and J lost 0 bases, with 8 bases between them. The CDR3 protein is CASGVASGNTIYF. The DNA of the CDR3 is TGTGCCAGCGGGGTTGCCTCTGGAAACACCATATATTTT.

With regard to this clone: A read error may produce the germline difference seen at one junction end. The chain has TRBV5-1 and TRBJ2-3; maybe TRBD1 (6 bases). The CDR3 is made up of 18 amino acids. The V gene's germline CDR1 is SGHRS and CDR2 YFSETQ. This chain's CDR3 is CASSLVLTGWGTSETQYF. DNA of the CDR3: TGCGCCAGCAGCTTGGTCCTAACAGGGTGGGGCACATCAGAGACGCAGTATTTT.

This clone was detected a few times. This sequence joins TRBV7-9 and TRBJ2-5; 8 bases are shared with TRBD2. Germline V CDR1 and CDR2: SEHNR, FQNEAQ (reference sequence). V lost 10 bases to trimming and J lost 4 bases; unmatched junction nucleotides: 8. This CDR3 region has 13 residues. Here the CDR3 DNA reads TGTGCCACCCAAATGCTAGCGGGAGAGACCCAGTACTTC. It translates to CATQMLAGETQYF.

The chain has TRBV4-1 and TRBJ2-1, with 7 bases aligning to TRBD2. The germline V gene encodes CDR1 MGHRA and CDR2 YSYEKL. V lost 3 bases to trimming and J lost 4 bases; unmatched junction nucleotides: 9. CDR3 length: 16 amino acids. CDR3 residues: CASSQRTSEIYNEQFF. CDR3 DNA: TGCGCCAGCAGCCAGCGTACTAGCGAGATTTACAATGAGCAGTTCTTC.

CDR3: CASKKVIAGGDNEQFF. CDR3 nucleotides: TGCGCCAGCAAAAAGGTGATAGCGGGAGGGGACAATGAGCAGTTCTTC. The V gene is TRBV5-1, the J gene TRBJ2-1, with 11 bases aligning to TRBD2. Germline assignment: CDR1 SGHRS and CDR2 YFSETQ. CDR3 length: 16 amino acids. Trimming took 6 bases from V and 5 from J; bases not matched to a gene: 10.

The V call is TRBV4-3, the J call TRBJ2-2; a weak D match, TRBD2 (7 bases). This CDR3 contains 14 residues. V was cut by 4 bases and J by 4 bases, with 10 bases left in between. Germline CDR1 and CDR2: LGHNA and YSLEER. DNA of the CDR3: TGCGCCAGCAGCCGGGGAGGGGGCACCGGGGAGCTGTTTTTT. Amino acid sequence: CASSRGGGTGELFF.

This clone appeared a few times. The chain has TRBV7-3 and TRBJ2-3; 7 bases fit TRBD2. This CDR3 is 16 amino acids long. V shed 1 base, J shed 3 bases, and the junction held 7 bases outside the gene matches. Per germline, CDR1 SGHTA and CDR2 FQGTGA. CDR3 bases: TGTGCCAGCAGCTTAAGTCCTGGGAGGGCAACAGATACGCAGTATTTT. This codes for CASSLSPGRATDTQYF. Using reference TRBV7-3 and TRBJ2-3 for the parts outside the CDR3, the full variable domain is GAGVSQTPSNKVTEKGKYVELRCDPISGHTALYWYRQSLGQGPEFLIYFQGTGAADDSGLPNDRFFAVRPEGSVSTLKIQRTERGDSAVYLCASSLSPGRATDTQYFGPGTRLTVL.

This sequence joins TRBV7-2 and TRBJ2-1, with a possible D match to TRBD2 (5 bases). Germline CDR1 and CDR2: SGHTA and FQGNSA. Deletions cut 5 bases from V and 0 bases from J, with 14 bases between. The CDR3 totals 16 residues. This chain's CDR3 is CASSRRGKSSYNEQFF. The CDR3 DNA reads TGTGCCAGCAGCCGACGGGGTAAGAGCTCCTACAATGAGCAGTTCTTC.

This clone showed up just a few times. The CDR3 DNA is TGTGCCAGCAGCTCGTCGTTATATAGCAATCAGCCCCAGCATTTT. It specifies CASSSSLYSNQPQHF. The rearrangement joins TRBV7-2 to TRBJ1-5; D is unclear. Germline V gene data show CDR1 as SGHTA and CDR2 as FQGNSA. The CDR3 runs to 15 residues. Trimming cost V 4 bases and J 0 bases, with 10 bases left between them.

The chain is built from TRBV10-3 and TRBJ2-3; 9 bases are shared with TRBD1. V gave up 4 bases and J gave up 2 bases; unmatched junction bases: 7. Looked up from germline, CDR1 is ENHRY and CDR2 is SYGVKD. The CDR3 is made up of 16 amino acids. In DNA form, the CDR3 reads TGTGCCATCAGTGGGGGACAGGGATCCCTCACAGATACGCAGTATTTT. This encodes CAISGGQGSLTDTQYF.